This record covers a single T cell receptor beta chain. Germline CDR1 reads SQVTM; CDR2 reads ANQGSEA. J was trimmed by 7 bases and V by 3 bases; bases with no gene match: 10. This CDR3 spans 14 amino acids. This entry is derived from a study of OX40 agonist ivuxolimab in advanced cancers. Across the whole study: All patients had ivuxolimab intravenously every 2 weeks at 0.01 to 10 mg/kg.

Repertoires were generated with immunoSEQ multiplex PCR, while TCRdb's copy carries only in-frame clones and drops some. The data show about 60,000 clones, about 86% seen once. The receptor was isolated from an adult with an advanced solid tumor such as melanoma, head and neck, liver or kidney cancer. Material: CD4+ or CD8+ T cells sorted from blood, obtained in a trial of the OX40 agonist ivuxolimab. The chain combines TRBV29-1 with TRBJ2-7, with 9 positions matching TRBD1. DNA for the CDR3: TGCAGCGTTGAGGGGACAGGGATTGCGGGGGAGCAGTACTTC. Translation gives CSVEGTGIAGEQYF.